This entry describes one T cell receptor beta chain. Its target is not known. The data stem from a study of CXCR3-negative and CXCR3-positive naive CD8 T cells. General study results and limits: The study found more hydrophobic TRB CDR3s in CXCR3-positive naive cells than in CXCR3-negative naive cells.

This CDR3 region has 14 residues. Germline-derived CDR1 and CDR2 are MDHEN and SYDVKM. The study made its TRB cDNA libraries by 5' RACE, adding UMI labels. TCRdb re-called the 5' RACE reads; every CDR3 protein appears as one record, without DNA. The sample features about 120,000 distinct CDR3 sequences, with about 0.54% in its top ten. What was sequenced was naive CXCR3+ CD8+ T cells from blood. Regarding subset: CD45RO-CCR7+CD27+CD95- naive CD8+ T cells expressing CXCR3 (TNR3+). The sequence came from a human donor in good health. Some clones in this sample may be carry-over from other donors' samples. J is TRBJ2-3 and V is TRBV28; TCRdb selects TRBD2, and the lack of DNA leaves this call unchecked. The CDR3 sequence is CASSLGLNGDTQYF. The full variable domain, rest sourced from reference TRBV28 and TRBJ2-3, is DVKVTQSSRYLVKRTGEKVFLECVQDMDHENMFWYRQDPGLGLRLIYFSYDVKMKEKGDIPEGYSVSREKKERFSLILESASTNQTSMYLCASSLGLNGDTQYFGPGTRLTVL.